Described below is a single T cell receptor beta chain sequence and its context. Its specificity is not known. This entry comes from a study of T cell responses to AZD1222 COVID-19 vaccine. The study, taken as a whole, reports: Breadth and depth of Spike-specific TCRs rose after two AZD1222 doses.

Libraries were prepared by immunoSEQ multiplex PCR; TCRdb keeps only in-frame clonotypes and omits some of them. Altogether about 130,000 clones are present, 90% being singletons, with the ten largest covering less than 9%. The germline V gene encodes CDR1 MNHEY and CDR2 SVGEGT. The CDR3 is made up of 10 amino acids. The V end lost 6 bases, the J end lost 6 bases, and 5 bases lay between the germline ends. The V gene is TRBV6-2 or TRBV6-3, the J gene TRBJ1-2; D call uncertain. The TCR sequence derives from an adult in good health. The material sequenced was peripheral blood, taken on day 0 of AZD1222 vaccination. CDR3 amino acids: CASSQNGYTF. The CDR3 nucleotides are TGTGCCAGCAGCCAAAATGGCTACACCTTC.